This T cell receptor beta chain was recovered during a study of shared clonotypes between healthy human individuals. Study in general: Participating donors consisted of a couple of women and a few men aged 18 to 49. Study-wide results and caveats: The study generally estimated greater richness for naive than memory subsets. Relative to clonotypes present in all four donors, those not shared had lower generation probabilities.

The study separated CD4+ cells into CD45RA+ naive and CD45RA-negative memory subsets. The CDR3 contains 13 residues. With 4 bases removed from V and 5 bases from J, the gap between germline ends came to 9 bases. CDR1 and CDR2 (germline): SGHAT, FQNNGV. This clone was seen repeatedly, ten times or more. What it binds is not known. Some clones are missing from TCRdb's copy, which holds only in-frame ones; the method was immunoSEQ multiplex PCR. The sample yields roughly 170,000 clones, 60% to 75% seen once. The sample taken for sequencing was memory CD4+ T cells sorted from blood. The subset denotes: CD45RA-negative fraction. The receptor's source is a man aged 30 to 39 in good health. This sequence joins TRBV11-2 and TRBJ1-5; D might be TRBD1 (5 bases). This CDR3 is CASSSSGHQPQHF. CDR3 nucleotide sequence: TGTGCCAGCAGCTCTTCAGGGCATCAGCCCCAGCATTTT.